These 25 T cell receptor beta chains were all obtained from the same sample, sequenced in a study of blood T cell repertoires in COVID-19. The method was immunoSEQ multiplex PCR; TCRdb's version includes in-frame clones alone and lacks a portion of them. The sample has just under 350,000 clones, around nine tenths seen once. The sample consisted of peripheral blood. The source of these receptors is a woman aged 70-85 years with COVID-19, enrolled during active disease.

This chain's CDR3 is CASSLAGHGEKLFF. CDR3 nucleotides: TGTGCCAGCAGCTTAGCAGGGCATGGAGAAAAACTGTTTTTT. The gene calls are TRBV11-2 and TRBJ1-4; tentatively, D is TRBD1 (5 bases). CDR1 SGHAT and CDR2 FQNNGV come from the germline V gene. The CDR3 runs 14 residues. Trimming shortened V by 1 base and J by 8 bases, and 11 bases separated the two germline ends.

The V and J genes are TRBV7-2 and TRBJ1-2; TRBD1 is a possible D gene (5 bases). CDR3 length: 18 amino acids. Germline V CDR1 and CDR2: SGHTA, FQGNSA. V lost 0 bases to trimming and J lost 2 bases, with 19 bases between them. CDR3 nucleotide sequence: TGTGCCAGCAGCTTAGCGTTCCTCCCCAGGGCTGGGAACTATGGCTACACCTTC. This encodes CASSLAFLPRAGNYGYTF.

The chain employs TRBV9 and TRBJ2-3, with 8 positions matching TRBD1. V shed 4 bases and J 0 bases; nucleotides not matched to a gene: 4. This CDR3 spans 15 amino acids. Germline CDR1 reads SGDLS; CDR2 reads YYNGEE. CDR3 nucleotide sequence: TGTGCCAGCAGCCCTCGGACAGGGAGCACAGATACGCAGTATTTT. Protein product: CASSPRTGSTDTQYF.

The genes are TRBV18 and TRBJ2-2, with 8 nucleotides matching TRBD1. The CDR3 loop spans 16 amino acids. CDR1 and CDR2 (germline): KGHSH, LQKENI. Trimming took 2 bases from V and 5 from J; bases not matched to a gene: 7. The CDR3 bases are TGTGCCAGCTCACCATTTCCGGGACAGGCTACCGGGGAGCTGTTTTTT. Translation gives CASSPFPGQATGELFF.

This CDR3 is CASSLGSGWGETQYF. CDR3 bases: TGTGCCAGCAGCTTAGGTTCAGGGTGGGGAGAGACCCAGTACTTC. This chain connects TRBV7-2 to TRBJ2-5; D might be TRBD1 (5 bases). V was pared by 1 base and J by 4 bases, with 13 bases between. Germline-derived CDR1 and CDR2 are SGHTA and FQGNSA. The CDR3 is 15 residues long.

About this clone: The junction differs from germline at one of its ends, possibly a read error. The chain recombines TRBV28 with TRBJ1-1, with TRBD1 as a possible D gene (6 bases). CDR1 MDHEN and CDR2 SYDVKM come from the germline V gene. The CDR3 length is 14 residues. Here the CDR3 reads CASNLFRGNTEAFF. The CDR3 DNA sequence: TGTGCCAGCAATTTATTCAGGGGGAACACTGAAGCTTTCTTT.

This chain joins TRBV12-5 and TRBJ2-7; possibly TRBD1 for D (5 bases). Trimming cost V 2 bases and J 1 base, with 9 bases left between them. This CDR3 is built from 14 residues. Germline CDR1 and CDR2: LGHNT and FRNRAP. The CDR3 is CASGLMQGSYEQYF. The CDR3 coding sequence is TGTGCTAGTGGTTTGATGCAGGGATCCTACGAGCAGTACTTC.

The chain has TRBV3-1 (or the pseudogene TRBV3-2) and TRBJ2-5; no clear D. In germline, CDR1 is LGHDT, CDR2 YNNKEL (reference sequence). The V and J ends lost 1 base and 2 bases respectively, with 11 bases between them. This CDR3 is 15 amino acids long. The CDR3 region is CASSQGNWRQETQYF. CDR3 nucleotide sequence: TGTGCCAGCAGCCAAGGTAATTGGCGGCAAGAGACCCAGTACTTC.

This chain uses TRBV19 with TRBJ1-2, with D possibly being TRBD1 (5 bases). Germline V gene lookup returns CDR1 LNHDA and CDR2 SQIVND (reference sequence). V shed 7 bases and J shed 4 bases, with 16 bases lying between them. The CDR3 is 14 residues long. CDR3 loop: CASMGTYGGYGYTF. The CDR3 DNA sequence: TGTGCCAGTATGGGGACTTACGGGGGCTATGGCTACACCTTC.

This rearrangement joins TRBV5-6 to TRBJ1-6; perhaps TRBD1 as D (6 bases). CDR1 is SGHDT, CDR2 YYEEEE, per germline. Trimming pared 6 bases from V and 8 bases from J, leaving 15 bases between. CDR3 size: 14 residues. DNA of the CDR3: TGTGCCAGCACCTTTTACAGGGTCCATTCACCCCTCCACTTT. It codes for CASTFYRVHSPLHF.

Of note for this clone: Different DNA sequences within this sample yield the same CDR3. The chain carries TRBV18 and TRBJ1-5; 9 bases are a match to TRBD1. The CDR3 is made up of 15 amino acids. Germline assignment: CDR1 KGHSH and CDR2 LQKENI. With V trimmed by 3 bases and J by 1 base, 1 base remained unmatched. CDR3 DNA sequence: TGTGCCAGCTCACCCGGGACAGGGAGCAATCAGCCCCAGCATTTT. This sequence encodes CASSPGTGSNQPQHF.

This sequence joins TRBV30 and TRBJ2-1; 8 positions agree with TRBD1. Germline V gene lookup returns CDR1 GTSNPN and CDR2 SVGIG (reference sequence). Trimming removed 2 bases from V and 9 bases from J; junction bases left unmatched: 6. The CDR3 contains 13 residues. The CDR3 DNA sequence: TGTGCCTGGAGTACCAGGGGGCCAAGTGAGCAGTTCTTC. Encoded protein: CAWSTRGPSEQFF.

CDR3 region: CASMATYEQYF. CDR3 sequence (DNA): TGTGCCAGCATGGCCACCTACGAGCAGTACTTC. The rearrangement uses TRBV2 and TRBJ2-7; D is ambiguous. The V gene's germline CDR1 is SNHLY and CDR2 FYNNEI. CDR3 length equals 11 residues. The V and J ends lost 7 bases and 2 bases respectively, with 6 bases between them.

CDR3 residues: CASSLGLAGAGRETQYF. CDR3 DNA: TGTGCCAGCAGTTTAGGACTAGCGGGGGCCGGTCGGGAGACCCAGTACTTC. J is TRBJ2-5 and V is TRBV27; the match to TRBD2 covers 13 bases. Looked up from germline, CDR1 is MNHEY and CDR2 is SMNVEV (reference sequence). Unmatched junction bases numbered 8, after V lost 2 bases and J lost 5 bases. This CDR3 region has 17 residues.

The chain uses TRBV19 and TRBJ2-7, with TRBD1 matching over 7 bases. The germline V gene has CDR1 LNHDA and CDR2 SQIVND (reference sequence). The CDR3 runs 13 residues. J gave up 3 bases and V 6 bases, and 5 bases lay outside the gene matches. This chain's CDR3 is CASSPGTVYEQYF. The CDR3 nucleotides read TGTGCCAGTAGCCCGGGGACAGTCTACGAGCAGTACTTC.

The chain employs TRBV12-5 and TRBJ1-1; D call uncertain. V dropped 7 bases and J dropped 1 base, with 13 bases sitting between them. The CDR3 has 14 amino acids. Germline V gene sequence: CDR1 LGHNT, CDR2 FRNRAP. CDR3 DNA sequence: TGTGCTAGTGTGGGAGCACTGCGGAACACTGAAGCTTTCTTT. This gives the protein CASVGALRNTEAFF.

This chain links TRBV4-1 with TRBJ2-1; TRBD2 matches at 10 bases. CDR1 and CDR2 from the germline V gene are MGHRA and YSYEKL. The CDR3 spans 13 residues. The V segment lost 1 base and the J segment 9 bases; nucleotides outside the gene matches: 0. The CDR3 is CASSQGTSGEQFF. The CDR3, as DNA: TGCGCCAGCAGCCAAGGGACTAGCGGTGAGCAGTTCTTC.

V and J are TRBV28 and TRBJ1-2; the D is unclear. Germline CDR1 MDHEN, CDR2 SYDVKM. The CDR3 has 13 amino acids. Trimming left V 8 bases short and J 4 bases short, with 14 bases between. CDR3 sequence reads: CASLSAGSYGYTF. CDR3 sequence (DNA): TGTGCCAGCCTTTCCGCAGGATCCTATGGCTACACCTTC.

This rearrangement joins TRBV7-9 to TRBJ2-7; D might be TRBD2 (5 bases). The CDR3 is 17 residues long. Germline V lookup: CDR1 SEHNR, CDR2 FQNEAQ (reference sequence). The ends were cut back, 1 base at V and 2 bases at J, with 18 bases in the middle. This CDR3 is CASSLVLLSDGAYEQYF. The CDR3 DNA follows: TGTGCCAGCAGCTTAGTATTACTAAGTGACGGGGCCTACGAGCAGTACTTC.

The rearrangement links TRBV4-2 to TRBJ1-1, with 9 bases fitting TRBD1. The V segment lost 1 base and the J segment 3 bases; nucleotides outside the gene matches: 6. Germline CDR1 is LGHNA and CDR2 is YNFKEQ. The CDR3 has 16 amino acids. This CDR3 is CASSQGGQGGDTEAFF. The DNA of the CDR3 is TGTGCCAGCAGCCAAGGGGGACAGGGAGGTGACACTGAAGCTTTCTTT.

CDR3 nucleotides: TGTGCCAGCAGTTCCCGGAACAGGTCTCCCTACGAGCAGTACTTC. Protein product: CASSSRNRSPYEQYF. The chain employs TRBV27 and TRBJ2-7, with D perhaps matching TRBD1 (5 bases). The V end was cut by 4 bases, the J end by 2 bases, with 15 bases between. CDR3 length: 15 amino acids. Germline V CDR1 and CDR2: MNHEY, SMNVEV (reference sequence).

This chain connects TRBV5-6 to TRBJ2-3; TRBD1 matches 9 bases. Germline V CDR1 and CDR2: SGHDT, YYEEEE. There are 19 residues in the CDR3. V was clipped by 3 bases and J by 3 bases; unmatched bases: 17. The CDR3 protein is CASSSPRDRASGLTDTQYF. For the CDR3, the DNA is TGTGCCAGCAGCTCACCCCGGGACAGGGCGTCGGGTTTAACAGATACGCAGTATTTT.

The chain joins TRBV4-1 to TRBJ2-1; D not certain. V was clipped by 4 bases and J by 6 bases, with 16 bases between them. Germline loops: CDR1 MGHRA, CDR2 YSYEKL. This CDR3 spans 15 amino acids. CDR3 in amino acids: CASSPRTALGNEQFF. CDR3 sequence (DNA): TGCGCCAGCAGCCCCCGCACAGCCCTTGGCAATGAGCAGTTCTTC.

The V and J genes are TRBV19 and TRBJ2-4; 8 bases are a match to TRBD1. The J segment lost 6 bases and the V segment lost 0 bases, leaving 7 bases of the junction unmatched. Germline V CDR1 and CDR2: LNHDA, SQIVND (reference sequence). The CDR3 contains 16 residues. The CDR3 nucleotides read TGTGCCAGTAGTATAGAACCAGGGACAGGTCGAAACATTCAGTACTTC. Translating it yields CASSIEPGTGRNIQYF.

The V and J genes are TRBV6-5 and TRBJ1-2, with D perhaps TRBD1 (5 bases). Per the germline V gene, CDR1 is MNHEY and CDR2 is SVGAGI. V lost 7 bases and J lost 8, with 20 bases in between. This CDR3 region has 14 residues. CDR3 amino acids: CASTNGGFARGYTF. As DNA, the CDR3 is TGTGCCAGCACCAACGGGGGGTTCGCTAGAGGCTACACCTTC.